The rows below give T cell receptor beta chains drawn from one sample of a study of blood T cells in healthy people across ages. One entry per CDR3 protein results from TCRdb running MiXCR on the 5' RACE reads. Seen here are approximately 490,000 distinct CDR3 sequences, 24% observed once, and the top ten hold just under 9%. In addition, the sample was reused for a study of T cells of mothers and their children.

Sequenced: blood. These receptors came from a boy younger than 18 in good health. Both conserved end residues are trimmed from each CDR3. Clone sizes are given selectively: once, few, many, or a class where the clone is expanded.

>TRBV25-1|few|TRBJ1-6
ASRDPRGNSPLH
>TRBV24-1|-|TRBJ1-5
ATSDGTGIVQPQH
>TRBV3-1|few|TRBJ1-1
ASSQGLSPLDTEAF
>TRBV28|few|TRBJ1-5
ASRGNKRDGYQPQH
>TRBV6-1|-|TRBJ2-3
ASSDRTSDWG
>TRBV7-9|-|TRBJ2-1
ASSPRVAGGNEQF
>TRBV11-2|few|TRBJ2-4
ASSPRSIQY
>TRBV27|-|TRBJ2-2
ASTTHLSNTGELF
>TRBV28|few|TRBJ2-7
ASSNKGLADSYEQY
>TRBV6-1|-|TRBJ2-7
ASHRGQY
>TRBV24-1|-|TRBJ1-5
ATAAGAHQPQH
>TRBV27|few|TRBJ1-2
ASSDSGGGYGYT
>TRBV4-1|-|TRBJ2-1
ASSQDQGDNEQF
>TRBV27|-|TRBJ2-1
ASSRGTTGYNEQF
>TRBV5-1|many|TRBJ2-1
ASSSVAGVPYNEQF
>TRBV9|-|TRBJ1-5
ASSVGGLGNQPQH
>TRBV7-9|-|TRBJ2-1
ASSFTGGLYNEQF
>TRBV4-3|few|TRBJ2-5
ASSQEWRLGETQY
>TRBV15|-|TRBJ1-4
ATSRENPTNEKLF
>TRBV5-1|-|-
ASSLASGGPGYNEQF
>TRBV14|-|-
ASSQGLAGTNEQF
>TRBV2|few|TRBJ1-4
ASRIHPTEKLF
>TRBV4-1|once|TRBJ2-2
ASSQVGLGLINTGELL
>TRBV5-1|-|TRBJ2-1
ASGGGGPRNEQF
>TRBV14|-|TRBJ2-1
ASSLSNNEQF
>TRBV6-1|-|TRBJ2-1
ASSEAIVLASGRDEQF
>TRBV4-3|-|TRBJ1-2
ASSQEFRGGDGYT
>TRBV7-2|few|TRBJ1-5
ARNEEGGRNQPQH
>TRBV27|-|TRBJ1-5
ASSPIGIGGFGNQPQH
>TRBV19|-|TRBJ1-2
ASSPRTGERYGYT
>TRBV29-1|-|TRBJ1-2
SVGQGNYGYT
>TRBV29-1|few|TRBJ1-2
SVDPQGQLYGYT
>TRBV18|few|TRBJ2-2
ASSPGTDPDTGELF
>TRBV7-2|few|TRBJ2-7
ASSFEEGQRI
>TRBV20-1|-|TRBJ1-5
SARDPAGNFNQPQH
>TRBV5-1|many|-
ASSFPDREQF
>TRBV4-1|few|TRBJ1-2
ASSPSLGSDYGYT
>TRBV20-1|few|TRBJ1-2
SARNREYGYT
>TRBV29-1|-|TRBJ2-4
SVEITAGDIQC
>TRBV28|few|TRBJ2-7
ASSSHRTGGRYEQY
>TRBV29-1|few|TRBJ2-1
SVEDLGGEVNEQF
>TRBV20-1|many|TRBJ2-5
SEPGHGIAGETQY
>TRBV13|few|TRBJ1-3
ASSLGLGVY
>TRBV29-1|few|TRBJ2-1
SADRSFANEQF
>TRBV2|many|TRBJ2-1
ASSVRDNEQF
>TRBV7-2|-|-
ASSLERGGNEQF
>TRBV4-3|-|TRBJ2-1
ASSQDQGGNEQF
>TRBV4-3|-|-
ASSQEMGGTYEQY
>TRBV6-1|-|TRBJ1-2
ASSEELGDRTYGYT
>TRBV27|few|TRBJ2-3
ATCPTSGGTTDTQY
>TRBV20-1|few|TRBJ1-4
SARDLRGAFEKLF
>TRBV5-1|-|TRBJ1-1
ASSKGPANTEAF
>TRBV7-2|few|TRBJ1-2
ASTSSIQGLNYGYT
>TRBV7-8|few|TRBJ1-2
ASSFDTYSVAGYT
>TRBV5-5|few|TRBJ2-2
ASSLDPGQGWTGELF
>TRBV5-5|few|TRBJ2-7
ASSLGRGHYEQY
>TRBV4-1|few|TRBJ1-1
ASSQGGVDTEAF
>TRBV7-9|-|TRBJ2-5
ASSIGGGGETQY